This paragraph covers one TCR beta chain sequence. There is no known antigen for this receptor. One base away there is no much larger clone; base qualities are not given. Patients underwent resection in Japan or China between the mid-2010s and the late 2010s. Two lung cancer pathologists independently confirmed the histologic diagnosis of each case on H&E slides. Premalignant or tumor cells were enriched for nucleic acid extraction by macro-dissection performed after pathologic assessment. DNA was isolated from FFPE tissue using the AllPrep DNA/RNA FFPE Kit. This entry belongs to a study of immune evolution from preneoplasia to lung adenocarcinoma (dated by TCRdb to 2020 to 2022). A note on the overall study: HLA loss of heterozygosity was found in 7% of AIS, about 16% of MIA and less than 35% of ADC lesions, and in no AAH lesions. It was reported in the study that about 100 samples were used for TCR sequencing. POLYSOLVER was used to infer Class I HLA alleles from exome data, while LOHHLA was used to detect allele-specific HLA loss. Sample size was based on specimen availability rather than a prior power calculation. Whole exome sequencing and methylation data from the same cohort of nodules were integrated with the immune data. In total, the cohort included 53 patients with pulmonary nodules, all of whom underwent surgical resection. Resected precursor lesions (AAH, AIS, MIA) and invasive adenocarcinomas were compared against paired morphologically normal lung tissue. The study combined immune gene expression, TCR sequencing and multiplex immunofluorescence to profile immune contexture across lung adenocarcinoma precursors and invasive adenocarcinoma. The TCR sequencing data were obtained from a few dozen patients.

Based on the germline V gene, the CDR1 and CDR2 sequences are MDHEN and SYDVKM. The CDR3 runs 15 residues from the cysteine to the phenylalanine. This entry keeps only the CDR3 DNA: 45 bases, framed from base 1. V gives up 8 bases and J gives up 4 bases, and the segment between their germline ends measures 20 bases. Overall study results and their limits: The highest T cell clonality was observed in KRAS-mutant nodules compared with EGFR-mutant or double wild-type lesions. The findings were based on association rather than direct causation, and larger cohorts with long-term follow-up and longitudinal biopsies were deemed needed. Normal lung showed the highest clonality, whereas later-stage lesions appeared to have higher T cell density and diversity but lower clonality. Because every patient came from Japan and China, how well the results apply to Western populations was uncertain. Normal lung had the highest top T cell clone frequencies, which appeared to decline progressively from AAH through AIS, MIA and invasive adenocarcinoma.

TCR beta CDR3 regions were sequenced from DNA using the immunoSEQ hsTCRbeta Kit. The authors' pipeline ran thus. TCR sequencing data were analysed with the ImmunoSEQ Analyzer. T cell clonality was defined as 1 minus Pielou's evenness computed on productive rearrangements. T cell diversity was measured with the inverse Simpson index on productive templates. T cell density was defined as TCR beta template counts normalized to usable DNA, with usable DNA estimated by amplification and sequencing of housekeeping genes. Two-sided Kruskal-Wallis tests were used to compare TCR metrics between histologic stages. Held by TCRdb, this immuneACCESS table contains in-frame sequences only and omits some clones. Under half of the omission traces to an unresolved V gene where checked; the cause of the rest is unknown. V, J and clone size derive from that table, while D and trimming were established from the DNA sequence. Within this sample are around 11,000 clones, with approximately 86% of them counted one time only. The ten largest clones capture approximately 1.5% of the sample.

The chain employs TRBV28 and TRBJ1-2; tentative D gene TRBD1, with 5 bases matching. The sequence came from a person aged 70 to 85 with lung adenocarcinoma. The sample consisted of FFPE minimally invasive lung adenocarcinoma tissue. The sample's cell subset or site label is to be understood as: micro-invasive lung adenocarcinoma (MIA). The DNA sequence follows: TGTGCCAGCTCCAAAACCGGGACGGCCTTCTATGGCTACACCTTC. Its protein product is CASSKTGTAFYGYTF.